Below are 25 T cell receptor beta chains sequenced from a single sample in a study of Graves' ophthalmopathy and Graves' hyperthyroidism. The study amplified TCR beta CDR3 regions using RNA transcripts. RT-PCR in the first round used HTBI primers; a second-round multiplex PCR followed. Each CDR3 protein is one row after TCRdb ran MiXCR on the multiplex PCR reads. The sample lists around 1,000,000 distinct CDR3 sequences; about two fifths were seen once. The sequenced material came from peripheral blood or thyroid tissue (not recorded which). These receptor sequences come from an adult man with Graves' hyperthyroidism.

The chain recombines TRBV7-3 with TRBJ1-5; D uncertain. The CDR3 runs to 13 residues. V was trimmed by 5 bases and J by 6 bases, leaving 11 bases between them. Germline V lookup: CDR1 SGHTA, CDR2 FQGTGA. The CDR3 nucleotides are TGTGCCAGCAGCCCCCAACAGTTTCAGCCCCAGCATTTT. This translates into CASSPQQFQPQHF. The full variable domain, rest sourced from reference TRBV7-3 and TRBJ1-5, is GAGVSQTPSNKVTEKGKYVELRCDPISGHTALYWYRQSLGQGPEFLIYFQGTGAADDSGLPNDRFFAVRPEGSVSTLKIQRTERGDSAVYLCASSPQQFQPQHFGDGTRLSIL.

At least ten counts were recorded for this clonotype. V usage is TRBV5-1 and J usage is TRBJ1-2; possible D gene TRBD1, 5 bases. From germline, CDR1 is SGHRS and CDR2 YFSETQ. There are 13 residues in the CDR3. Trimming took off 0 bases at V and 6 bases at J, with 9 bases between the two ends. CDR3 protein: CASSLASRDGYTF. The CDR3, as DNA: TGCGCCAGCAGCTTGGCGAGCAGGGATGGCTACACCTTC.

This rearrangement joins TRBV6-1 to TRBJ1-6; D possibly corresponds to TRBD1 (6 bases). V was cut by 3 bases and J by 4 bases, with 10 bases left in between. This CDR3 is 15 amino acids long. Germline CDR1 is MNHNS and CDR2 is SASEGT. Written as DNA, the CDR3 is TGTGCCAGCAGTGATCCGGGACATTATAATTCACCCCTCCACTTT. Its translation: CASSDPGHYNSPLHF.

As for this clonotype: A read error may explain this, as a much larger clone is one base away. The J gene is TRBJ2-2, the V gene TRBV7-2; the D gene is possibly TRBD1 (6 bases). V gave up 8 bases and J gave up 1 base, with 17 bases separating them. Germline V gives CDR1 SGHTA, CDR2 FQGNSA. The CDR3 covers 16 residues. CDR3 sequence reads: CASGQSTGLNTGELFF. CDR3 DNA: TGTGCCAGCGGCCAATCGACAGGCCTGAACACCGGGGAGCTGTTTTTT.

The sample holds a few counts of this clonotype. The chain uses TRBV10-3 and TRBJ1-2, with 8 bases aligning to TRBD1. The CDR3 runs to 17 residues. The germline V gene encodes CDR1 ENHRY and CDR2 SYGVKD. V lost 7 bases, J lost 0 bases, and 13 bases stayed unmatched. CDR3 region: CAITDPAGTGTNYGYTF. The CDR3, as DNA: TGTGCCATCACTGACCCCGCCGGGACAGGAACTAACTATGGCTACACCTTC.

The chain couples TRBV10-3 to TRBJ1-1, with TRBD1 matching 8 bases. This CDR3 is built from 15 residues. V trimming: 6 bases; J trimming: 4 bases; junction bases outside the gene matches: 10. Germline CDR1 ENHRY, CDR2 SYGVKD. CDR3 amino acids: CAISSRTGGATEAFF. The CDR3 DNA is TGTGCCATCAGCTCCAGAACAGGGGGGGCCACTGAAGCTTTCTTT.

V and J are TRBV9 and TRBJ1-4, with TRBD1 matching over 7 bases. The V and J ends lost 0 bases and 7 bases, in that order; junction bases with no gene match: 3. CDR3 length: 14 residues. Germline V gene sequence: CDR1 SGDLS, CDR2 YYNGEE. The CDR3 reads CASSVAGGTEKLFF. In nucleotides, the CDR3 is TGTGCCAGCAGCGTAGCAGGGGGGACTGAAAAACTGTTTTTT.

The rearrangement uses TRBV20-1 and TRBJ1-5; TRBD1 might be the D (6 bases). There are 12 residues in the CDR3. V was shortened by 7 bases and J by 4 bases, with 11 bases between the two germline ends. CDR1 DFQATT and CDR2 SNEGSKA come from the germline V gene (reference sequence). This CDR3 is CSVQGINQPQHF. CDR3 sequence (DNA): TGCAGTGTCCAGGGGATAAATCAGCCCCAGCATTTT.

As regards this clonotype: A read error may be the cause here, since a much bigger clone is one base away. The chain couples TRBV25-1 to TRBJ2-5; a weak D match, TRBD1 (6 bases). The CDR3 loop spans 15 amino acids. Germline loops: CDR1 MGHDK, CDR2 SYGVNS. CDR3 in amino acids: CASSPGDGVGETQYF. The CDR3 bases are TGCGCCAGCAGCCCAGGGGACGGGGTAGGGGAGACCCAGTACTTC.

The chain links TRBV29-1 to TRBJ1-6; maybe TRBD1 (5 bases). V dropped 5 bases and J dropped 0 bases, with 14 bases sitting between them. Per the germline V gene, CDR1 is SQVTM and CDR2 is ANQGSEA. This CDR3 is 16 amino acids long. The CDR3 sequence: CSVSDRQVSYNSPLHF. The CDR3 DNA sequence: TGCAGCGTTTCCGACAGACAAGTCTCCTATAATTCACCCCTCCACTTT.

The chain recombines TRBV29-1 with TRBJ1-6; no reliable D call. CDR3 length: 12 residues. V lost 3 bases and J 10 bases, leaving 10 bases between the germline ends. Germline loops: CDR1 SQVTM, CDR2 ANQGSEA. CDR3 nucleotides: TGCAGCGTTGAGGCGAGTAACTCACCCCTCCACTTT. The encoded protein is CSVEASNSPLHF. Looking up the rest from reference TRBV29-1 and TRBJ1-6 gives the full variable domain: SAVISQKPSRDICQRGTSLTIQCQVDSQVTMMFWYRQQPGQSLTLIATANQGSEATYESGFVIDKFPISRPNLTFSTLTVSNMSPEDSSIYLCSVEASNSPLHFGNGTRLTVT.

This clonotype was seen once. The DNA is omitted, as the CDR3 cannot be located on it reliably, and the CDR3 follows TCRdb's listing. This chain joins TRBV2 and TRBJ1-5. CDR1 and CDR2 (germline): SNHLY, FYNNEI. The CDR3 has 17 residues if both end residues are counted. This CDR3 reads CACSASPTDPRNQPQHF.

This clonotype was counted many times. V and J are TRBV7-2 and TRBJ2-7; the match to TRBD1 covers 8 bases. V dropped 5 bases and J dropped 4; count of bases not matched to a gene: 13. The germline V gene has CDR1 SGHTA and CDR2 FQGNSA. The CDR3 extends over 16 amino acids. DNA for the CDR3: TGTGCCAGCAGCCCCCCCCTGGGCAGGGGGCGATACGAGCAGTACTTC. This translates into CASSPPLGRGRYEQYF.

A word on this clonotype: One end of the junction fails to match germline, which may point to a read error. This rearrangement joins TRBV7-9 to TRBJ1-1; TRBD1 is a possible D gene (6 bases). The CDR3 loop spans 16 amino acids. Germline V CDR1 and CDR2: SEHNR, FQNEAQ (reference sequence). The chain's CDR3 is CASRQVPGLMNTEAFF. Here the CDR3 DNA reads TGCGCCAGCAGACAGGTCCCGGGACTGATGAACACTGAAGCTTTCTTT.

This clonotype was detected a few times. The chain employs TRBV14 and TRBJ2-7; no clear D. The CDR3 has 14 residues. V was trimmed by 6 bases and J by 6 bases, leaving 18 bases between them. CDR1 SGHDN and CDR2 FVKESK come from the germline V gene. In nucleotides, the CDR3 is TGTGCCAGCAGTTACTCGACTTCCTCTCGCGAGCAGTACTTC. As protein: CASSYSTSSREQYF.

This clonotype was counted ten times or more. The V and J genes are TRBV20-1 and TRBJ1-4; a weak D match, TRBD1 (6 bases). The CDR3 spans 14 residues. Germline loops: CDR1 DFQATT, CDR2 SNEGSKA (reference sequence). Trimming took 0 bases from V and 7 from J, leaving 12 bases between them. CDR3 DNA: TGCAGTGCTAGAGAGGCCACAGGGATTGAAAAACTGTTTTTT. It codes for CSAREATGIEKLFF.

This clonotype appeared once. This chain connects TRBV7-8 to TRBJ1-1, with 9 positions matching TRBD1. The CDR3 extends over 12 amino acids. Germline trimming cut 5 bases from V and 12 bases from J; bases unmatched to any gene: 7. Germline-derived CDR1 and CDR2 are SGHVS and FQNEAQ. CDR3 DNA: TGTGCCAGCAGCGAATGGGACAGGGCCACTTTCTTT. Translation gives CASSEWDRATFF.

There are a few counts of this clonotype. This chain uses TRBV12-3 or TRBV12-4 with TRBJ2-7; D remains ambiguous. The V and J ends lost 2 bases and 6 bases respectively, with 11 bases between them. The CDR3 totals 13 residues. The CDR3 DNA is TGTGCCAGCAGTTTACAGGTAGCCATCGAGCAGTACTTC. Amino acid sequence: CASSLQVAIEQYF.

Of note for this clonotype: This clone may be a read error of a much larger clone one base away. The V gene is TRBV20-1, the J gene TRBJ2-5; 7 nucleotides agree with TRBD2. CDR1 and CDR2 from the germline V gene are DFQATT and SNEGSKA (reference sequence). The CDR3 covers 15 residues. The J segment lost 5 bases and the V segment lost 5 bases, leaving 14 bases of the junction unmatched. The CDR3 is CSAAVGGSRRETQYF. As DNA, the CDR3 is TGCAGTGCTGCCGTGGGCGGGAGCCGGAGGGAGACCCAGTACTTC.

This clonotype turned up a few times. V gene TRBV6-5 combines with J gene TRBJ1-4; D unresolved. Germline values: CDR1 MNHEY, CDR2 SVGAGI. V lost 2 bases, J lost 8 bases, and 9 bases lay in between. The length of the CDR3 is 13 residues. Here the CDR3 DNA reads TGTGCCAGCAGTTACCTCCACACGGAAAAACTGTTTTTT. Translation: CASSYLHTEKLFF.

The chain uses TRBV15 and TRBJ2-5, with D perhaps TRBD1 (7 bases). Germline V CDR1 and CDR2: LNHNV, YYDKDF (reference sequence). The CDR3 loop spans 16 amino acids. With 5 bases removed from V and 4 bases from J, the gap between germline ends came to 20 bases. This CDR3 is CATSSPATQGGETQYF. The CDR3 DNA follows: TGTGCCACCAGCTCGCCGGCAACCCAGGGGGGAGAGACCCAGTACTTC.

A few counts support this clonotype. CDR3 sequence reads: CASSSVEVPSNEQFF. The DNA for the CDR3 is TGTGCCAGCAGCTCTGTAGAGGTCCCCTCTAATGAGCAGTTCTTC. The genes are TRBV7-3 and TRBJ2-1; D call uncertain. This CDR3 is built from 15 residues. Germline lookup yields CDR1 SGHTA and CDR2 FQGTGA. The germline V and J ends were trimmed by 4 bases and 7 bases, with 17 bases remaining between them.

There are many counts of this clonotype. The chain employs TRBV29-1 and TRBJ2-5, with D tentatively TRBD1 (6 bases). This CDR3 comprises 15 residues. The V gene lost 8 bases and the J gene lost 2 bases, with 21 bases spanning the gap. Germline V lookup: CDR1 SQVTM, CDR2 ANQGSEA. CDR3 loop: CSTDITKQGQETQYF. CDR3 bases: TGCAGCACAGATATAACAAAACAGGGACAAGAGACCCAGTACTTC.

This clonotype was counted ten times or more. CDR3 sequence reads: CASIAGTHNTGELFF. Here the CDR3 DNA reads TGTGCCAGCATCGCCGGGACACACAACACCGGGGAGCTGTTTTTT. This chain connects TRBV11-2 to TRBJ2-2, with D possibly TRBD1 on 6 matching bases. This CDR3 has 15 amino acids. Germline CDR1 is SGHAT and CDR2 is FQNNGV. V lost 7 bases and J lost 2, with 14 bases in between.

V usage is TRBV20-1 and J usage is TRBJ1-3, with D unresolved. Trimming left V 1 base short and J 0 bases short, with 13 bases between. The CDR3 runs to 16 residues. From germline, CDR1 is DFQATT and CDR2 SNEGSKA (reference sequence). CDR3 in DNA: TGCAGTGCTAGAGCCATGACCACCCTCTCTGGAAACACCATATATTTT. It codes for CSARAMTTLSGNTIYF.